These 4 T cell receptor beta chains were sequenced from one sample in a study of glioma-infiltrating T cells. Using RNA template, CDR3s of TCR alpha and beta were amplified with iRepertoire arm-PCR. TCRdb reprocessed the multiplex PCR reads via MiXCR and lists one record per CDR3 protein. The data show around 190,000 distinct CDR3 sequences, with around 40% seen just once and 5.2% held by the top ten. The specimen was glioma tissue, nonneoplastic brain tissue, or PBMCs (not recorded which). These receptors came from a human donor with low-grade glioma or glioblastoma, undergoing nonglioma brain surgery, or in good health (not recorded which).

The rearrangement uses TRBV11-2 and TRBJ2-7; TRBD2 matches at 8 bases. V gave up 4 bases and J gave up 4 bases; unmatched junction bases: 9. Germline CDR1 SGHAT, CDR2 FQNNGV. CDR3 length: 15 residues. This chain's CDR3 is CASSSETSVKYEQYF. In DNA form, the CDR3 reads TGTGCCAGCAGCTCCGAGACTAGCGTAAAATACGAGCAGTACTTC.

This clonotype was picked up a small number of times. The chain couples TRBV14 to TRBJ2-7, with 7 bases identical to TRBD1. The V segment lost 3 bases and the J segment 5 bases; nucleotides outside the gene matches: 10. The CDR3 contains 15 residues. Germline CDR1 and CDR2: SGHDN and FVKESK. CDR3 sequence: CASSQPQGIRNEQYF. In DNA form, the CDR3 reads TGTGCCAGCAGCCAGCCACAGGGGATTAGGAACGAGCAGTACTTC.

There are many counts of this clonotype. The chain recombines TRBV4-2 with TRBJ1-2; D uncertain. The germline V gene encodes CDR1 LGHNA and CDR2 YNFKEQ. This CDR3 spans 15 amino acids. The V and J ends lost 0 bases and 4 bases respectively, with 12 bases between them. The chain's CDR3 is CASSQDKGYGYGYTF. CDR3 DNA: TGTGCCAGCAGCCAAGATAAAGGGTATGGCTATGGCTACACCTTC.

Details on this clonotype: A read error is possible here, since a much larger clone lies one base away. The rearrangement uses TRBV20-1 and TRBJ1-5; the D is unclear. The V end was cut by 3 bases, the J end by 10 bases, with 16 bases between. The CDR3 extends over 13 amino acids. CDR1 DFQATT and CDR2 SNEGSKA come from the germline V gene (reference sequence). CDR3 DNA: TGCAGTGCTAGTAAGGGCAGCCGCCATCCCCAGCATTTT. Its protein product is CSASKGSRHPQHF.